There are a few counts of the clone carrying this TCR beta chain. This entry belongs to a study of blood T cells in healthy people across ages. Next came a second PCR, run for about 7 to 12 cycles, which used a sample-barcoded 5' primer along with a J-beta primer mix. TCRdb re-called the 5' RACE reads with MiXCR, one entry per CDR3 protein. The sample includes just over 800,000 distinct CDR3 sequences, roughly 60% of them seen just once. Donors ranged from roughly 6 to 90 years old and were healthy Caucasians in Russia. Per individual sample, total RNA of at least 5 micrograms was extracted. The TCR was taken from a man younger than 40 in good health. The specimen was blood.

The CDR3 DNA is TGTGCCAGCAGCCCTCAGGGGGCCGCCTACAATGAGCAGTTCTTC. Its translation: CASSPQGAAYNEQFF. The rearrangement links TRBV7-9 to TRBJ2-1; 8 bases align to TRBD1. The CDR3 has 15 residues. After removal of 5 bases from V and 2 bases from J, the junction contained 5 bases not matched to a gene. CDR1 is SEHNR, CDR2 FQNEAQ, per germline (reference sequence).